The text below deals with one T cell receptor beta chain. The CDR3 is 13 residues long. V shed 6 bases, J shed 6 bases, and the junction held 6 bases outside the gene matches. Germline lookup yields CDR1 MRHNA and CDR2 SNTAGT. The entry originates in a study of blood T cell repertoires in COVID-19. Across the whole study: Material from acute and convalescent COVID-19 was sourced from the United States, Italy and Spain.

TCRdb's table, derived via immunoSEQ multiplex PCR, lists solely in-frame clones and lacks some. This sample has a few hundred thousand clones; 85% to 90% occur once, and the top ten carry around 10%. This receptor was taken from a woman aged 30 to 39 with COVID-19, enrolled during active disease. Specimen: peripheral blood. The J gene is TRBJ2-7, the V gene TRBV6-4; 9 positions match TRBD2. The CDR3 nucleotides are TGTGCCAGCAGCTTAGCGGGAGAGGTCGAGCAGTACTTC. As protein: CASSLAGEVEQYF.